The 10 T cell receptor beta chains given below trace back to one sample, sequenced in a study of blood T cell repertoires in COVID-19 (dated by TCRdb to between 2020 and 2021). Libraries were built with the immunoSEQ multiplex PCR assay. This is the immuneACCESS table as TCRdb keeps it, with only in-frame sequences that have V and J called. A part of the clones is gone; compared with another copy, unresolved V genes explain less than half, and the rest is unexplained. A total of roughly 350,000 clones appear in this sample, around 85% of them only once. Roughly 3.6% of the sample is taken by the ten largest. The sequenced sample was peripheral blood. All receptors derive from a woman aged 18-29 years with acute or convalescent COVID-19.

This clone was picked up a small number of times. The chain's CDR3 is CAWSVQGGNQPQHF. CDR3 DNA: TGTGCCTGGAGTGTTCAAGGGGGCAATCAGCCCCAGCATTTT. The V call is TRBV30, the J call TRBJ1-5, with D perhaps TRBD1 (5 bases). Germline CDR1 is GTSNPN and CDR2 is SVGIG (reference sequence). V lost 0 bases and J lost 2, with 8 bases in between. The CDR3 contains 14 residues.

The rearrangement uses TRBV27 and TRBJ1-5, with D unresolved. The CDR3 length is 15 residues. V dropped 2 bases and J dropped 2 bases, with 10 bases sitting between them. Germline CDR1 is MNHEY and CDR2 is SMNVEV (reference sequence). CDR3 residues: CASSLGGSRNQPQHF. As DNA, the CDR3 is TGTGCCAGCAGTTTAGGCGGGTCTCGCAATCAGCCCCAGCATTTT.

This clone was seen once. This rearrangement joins TRBV19 to TRBJ2-1; D possibly corresponds to TRBD1 (5 bases). The CDR3 length is 14 residues. Trimming pared 4 bases from V and 4 bases from J, leaving 11 bases between. From germline, CDR1 is LNHDA and CDR2 SQIVND (reference sequence). The CDR3 DNA is TGTGCCAGTAGTAAATCGACAGTATACAATGAGCAGTTCTTC. This translates into CASSKSTVYNEQFF.

The CDR3 loop reads CASSVWRTDTQYF. The CDR3 DNA follows: TGCGCCAGCAGTGTGTGGAGAACAGATACGCAGTATTTT. V gene TRBV10-2 combines with J gene TRBJ2-3; D is unresolved. The germline CDR1 and CDR2 sequences are WSHSY and SAAADI. The CDR3 loop spans 13 amino acids. V was shortened by 4 bases and J by 3 bases, with 8 bases between the two germline ends.

The chain employs TRBV9 and TRBJ1-4; 9 nucleotides line up with TRBD1. The CDR3 is 15 residues long. Losses at the gene ends were 3 bases for V and 10 bases for J; bases not matched to a gene: 10. CDR1 SGDLS and CDR2 YYNGEE come from the germline V gene. The CDR3 reads CASSALTQGAGKLFF. In DNA, the CDR3 is TGTGCCAGCAGCGCCCTTACACAGGGGGCGGGAAAACTGTTTTTT. The full variable domain, with the rest looked up from reference TRBV9 and TRBJ1-4, is DSGVTQTPKHLITATGQRVTLRCSPRSGDLSVYWYQQSLDQGLQFLIQYYNGEERAKGNILERFSAQQFPDLHSELNLSSLELGDSALYFCASSALTQGAGKLFFGSGTQLSVL.

The J gene is TRBJ2-3, the V gene TRBV11-2, with 14 nucleotides matching TRBD2. This CDR3 has 18 amino acids. Per germline, CDR1 SGHAT and CDR2 FQNNGV. J gave up 6 bases and V 2 bases, and 10 bases lay outside the gene matches. CDR3 nucleotide sequence: TGTGCCAGCAGCTTAAGGGGGACTAGCGGGAGACAGGGGGATACGCAGTATTTT. Translating gives CASSLRGTSGRQGDTQYF.

The genes are TRBV27 and TRBJ2-7, with 10 nucleotides matching TRBD2. The CDR3 is 14 amino acids. Germline CDR1 reads MNHEY; CDR2 reads SMNVEV (reference sequence). V shed 8 bases and J 0 bases; nucleotides not matched to a gene: 4. The CDR3 loop reads CASYGLADSYEQYF. The CDR3 nucleotides are TGTGCCAGCTACGGACTAGCGGACTCCTACGAGCAGTACTTC.

The rearrangement links TRBV2 to TRBJ2-7; 12 positions match TRBD1. Looked up from germline, CDR1 is SNHLY and CDR2 is FYNNEI. Trimming cost V 2 bases and J 3 bases; bases outside gene matches: 8. The CDR3 totals 17 residues. The CDR3 nucleotides are TGTGCCAGCAGTGAATTCCTCCGGGACAGGGGGCTCTACGAGCAGTACTTC. This translates into CASSEFLRDRGLYEQYF. Based on the CDR3 plus reference TRBV2 and TRBJ2-7, the full variable domain is EPEVTQTPSHQVTQMGQEVILRCVPISNHLYFYWYRQILGQKVEFLVSFYNNEISEKSEIFDDQFSVERPDGSNFTLKIRSTKLEDSAMYFCASSEFLRDRGLYEQYFGPGTRLTVT.

CDR3 region: CASSLDDSYEQYF. DNA for the CDR3: TGTGCCAGCAGCTTAGACGACAGCTACGAGCAGTACTTC. The chain combines TRBV7-9 with TRBJ2-7, with a tentative D call TRBD1 (5 bases). Germline V gene sequence: CDR1 SEHNR, CDR2 FQNEAQ (reference sequence). This CDR3 region has 13 residues. Trimming cost V 1 base and J 3 bases, with 7 bases left between them.

CDR3 in DNA: TGCGCCAGCAGCGGGACAGGGAACTATGGCTACACCTTC. Protein sequence: CASSGTGNYGYTF. This rearrangement joins TRBV5-1 to TRBJ1-2, with TRBD1 matching 9 bases. After removal of 4 bases from V and 2 bases from J, the junction contained 0 bases not matched to a gene. The CDR3 has 13 amino acids. CDR1 SGHRS and CDR2 YFSETQ come from the germline V gene.